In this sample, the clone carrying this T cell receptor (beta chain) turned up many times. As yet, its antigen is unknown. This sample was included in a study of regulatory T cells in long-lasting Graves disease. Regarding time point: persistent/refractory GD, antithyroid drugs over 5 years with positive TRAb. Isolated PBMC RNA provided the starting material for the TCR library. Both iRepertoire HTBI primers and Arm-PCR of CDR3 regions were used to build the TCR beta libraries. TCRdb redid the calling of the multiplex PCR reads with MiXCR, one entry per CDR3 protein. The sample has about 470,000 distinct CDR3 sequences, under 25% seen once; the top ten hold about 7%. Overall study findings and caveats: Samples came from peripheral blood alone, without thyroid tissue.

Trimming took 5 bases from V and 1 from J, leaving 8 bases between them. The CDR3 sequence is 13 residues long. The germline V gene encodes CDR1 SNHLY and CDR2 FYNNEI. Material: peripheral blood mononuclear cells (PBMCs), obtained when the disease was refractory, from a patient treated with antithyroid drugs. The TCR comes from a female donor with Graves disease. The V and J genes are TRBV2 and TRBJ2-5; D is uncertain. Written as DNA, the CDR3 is TGTGCCAGCAGTACCGGACCCCAAGAGACCCAGTACTTC. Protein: CASSTGPQETQYF.